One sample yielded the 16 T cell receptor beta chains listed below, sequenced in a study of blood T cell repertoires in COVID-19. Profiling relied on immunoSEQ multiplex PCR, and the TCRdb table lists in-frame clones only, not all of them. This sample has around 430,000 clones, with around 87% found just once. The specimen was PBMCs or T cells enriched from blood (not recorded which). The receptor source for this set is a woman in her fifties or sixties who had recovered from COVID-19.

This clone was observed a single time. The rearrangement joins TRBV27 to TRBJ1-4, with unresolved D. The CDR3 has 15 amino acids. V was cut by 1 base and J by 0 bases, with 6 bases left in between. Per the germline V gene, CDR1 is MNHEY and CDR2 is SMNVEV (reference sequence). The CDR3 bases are TGTGCCAGCAGTTTATTAGGAGCAACTAATGAAAAACTGTTTTTT. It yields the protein CASSLLGATNEKLFF.

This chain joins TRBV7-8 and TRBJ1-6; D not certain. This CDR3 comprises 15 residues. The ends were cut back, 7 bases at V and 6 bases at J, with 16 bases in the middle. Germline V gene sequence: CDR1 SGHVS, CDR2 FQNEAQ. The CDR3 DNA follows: TGTGCCAGCACCGACGGTCAGGTTATTAATTCACCCCTCCACTTT. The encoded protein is CASTDGQVINSPLHF.

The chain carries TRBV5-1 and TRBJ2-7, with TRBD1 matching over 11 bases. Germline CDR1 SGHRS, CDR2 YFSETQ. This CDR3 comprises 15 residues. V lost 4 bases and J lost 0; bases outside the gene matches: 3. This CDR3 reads CASSVDRGLSYEQYF. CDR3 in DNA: TGCGCCAGCAGCGTGGACAGGGGGCTCTCCTACGAGCAGTACTTC.

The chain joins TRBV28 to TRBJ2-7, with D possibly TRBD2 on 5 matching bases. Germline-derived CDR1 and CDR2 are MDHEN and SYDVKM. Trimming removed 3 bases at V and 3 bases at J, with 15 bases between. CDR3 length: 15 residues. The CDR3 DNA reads TGTGCCAGCAGTTTCCGGGGTATAGAAATCTACGAGCAGTACTTC. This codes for CASSFRGIEIYEQYF.

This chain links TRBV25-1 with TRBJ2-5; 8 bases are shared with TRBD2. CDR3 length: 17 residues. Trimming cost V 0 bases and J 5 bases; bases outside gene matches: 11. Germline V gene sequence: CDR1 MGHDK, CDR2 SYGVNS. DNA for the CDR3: TGTGCCAGCAGTGAATATAGCGGCGGGGGGTCCCGGGAGACCCAGTACTTC. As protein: CASSEYSGGGSRETQYF.

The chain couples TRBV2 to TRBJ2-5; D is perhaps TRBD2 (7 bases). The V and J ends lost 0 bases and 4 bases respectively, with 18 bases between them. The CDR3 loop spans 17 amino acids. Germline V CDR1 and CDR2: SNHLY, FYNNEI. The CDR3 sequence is CASSEAGGPIVLETQYF. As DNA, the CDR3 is TGTGCCAGCAGTGAAGCGGGGGGGCCGATTGTATTAGAGACCCAGTACTTC.

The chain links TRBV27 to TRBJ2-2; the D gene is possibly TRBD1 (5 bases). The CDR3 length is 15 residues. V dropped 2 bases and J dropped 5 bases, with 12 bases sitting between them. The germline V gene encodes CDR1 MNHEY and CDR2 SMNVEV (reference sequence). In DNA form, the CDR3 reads TGTGCCAGCAGTTTAATCCAGGGTTGGACCGGGGAGCTGTTTTTT. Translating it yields CASSLIQGWTGELFF.

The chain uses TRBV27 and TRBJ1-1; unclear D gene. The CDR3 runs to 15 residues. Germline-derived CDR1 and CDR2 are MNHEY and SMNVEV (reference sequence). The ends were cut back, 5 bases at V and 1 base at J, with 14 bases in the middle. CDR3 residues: CASSTTPPGNTEAFF. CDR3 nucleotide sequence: TGTGCCAGCAGTACGACCCCCCCGGGGAACACTGAAGCTTTCTTT.

The CDR3 protein is CASSQGFRDISSYNEQFF. The DNA of the CDR3 is TGCGCCAGCAGCCAAGGGTTTCGGGACATCAGCTCCTACAATGAGCAGTTCTTC. This chain joins TRBV4-1 and TRBJ2-1; tentative D call: TRBD1 (6 bases). The germline V gene encodes CDR1 MGHRA and CDR2 YSYEKL. CDR3 length: 18 residues. V lost 1 base and J 0 bases, leaving 16 bases between the germline ends.

The CDR3 loop reads CASSLGDRGRGETQYF. CDR3 DNA sequence: TGTGCCAGCAGCTTAGGAGACAGGGGGCGCGGGGAGACCCAGTACTTC. The chain combines TRBV11-3 with TRBJ2-5; 10 nucleotides align to TRBD1. Germline values: CDR1 SGHNT, CDR2 YENEEA. The trim removed 1 base at V and 5 bases at J, leaving 7 bases unmatched. CDR3 length: 16 amino acids. Using reference TRBV11-3 and TRBJ2-5 for the parts outside the CDR3, the full variable domain is EAGVVQSPRYKIIEKKQPVAFWCNPISGHNTLYWYLQNLGQGPELLIRYENEEAVDDSQLPKDRFSAERLKGVDSTLKIQPAELGDSAVYLCASSLGDRGRGETQYFGPGTRLLVL.

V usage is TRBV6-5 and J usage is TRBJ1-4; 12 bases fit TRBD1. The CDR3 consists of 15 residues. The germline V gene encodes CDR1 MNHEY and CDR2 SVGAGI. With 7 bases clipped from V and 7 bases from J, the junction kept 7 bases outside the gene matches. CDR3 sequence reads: CASKGQGATSEKLFF. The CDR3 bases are TGTGCCAGCAAGGGACAGGGGGCCACATCTGAAAAACTGTTTTTT.

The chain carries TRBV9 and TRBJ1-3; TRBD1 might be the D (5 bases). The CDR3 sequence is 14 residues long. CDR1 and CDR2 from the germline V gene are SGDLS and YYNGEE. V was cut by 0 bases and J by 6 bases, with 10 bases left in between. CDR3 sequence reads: CASSVEGAENTIYF. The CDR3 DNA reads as TGTGCCAGCAGCGTAGAAGGGGCGGAAAACACCATATATTTT.

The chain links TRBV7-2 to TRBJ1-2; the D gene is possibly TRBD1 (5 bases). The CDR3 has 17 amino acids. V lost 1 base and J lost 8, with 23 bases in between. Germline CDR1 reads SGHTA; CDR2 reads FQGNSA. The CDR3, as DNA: TGTGCCAGCAGCTTAGGCAGGGTACTCGGATCGCGGCTCGGCTACACCTTC. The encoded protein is CASSLGRVLGSRLGYTF.

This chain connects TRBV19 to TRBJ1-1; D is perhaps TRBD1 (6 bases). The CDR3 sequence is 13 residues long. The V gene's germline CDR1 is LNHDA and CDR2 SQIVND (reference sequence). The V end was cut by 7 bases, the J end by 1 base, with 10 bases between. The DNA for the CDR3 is TGTGCCAGTAAGGGACACTCGAACACTGAAGCTTTCTTT. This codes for CASKGHSNTEAFF.

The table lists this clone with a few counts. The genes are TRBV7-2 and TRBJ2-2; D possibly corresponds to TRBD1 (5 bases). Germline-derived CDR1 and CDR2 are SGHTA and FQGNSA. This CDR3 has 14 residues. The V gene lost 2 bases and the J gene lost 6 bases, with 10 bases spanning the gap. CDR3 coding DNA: TGTGCCAGCAGCTTAACAGGTCGGGCCGGGGAGCTGTTTTTT. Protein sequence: CASSLTGRAGELFF.

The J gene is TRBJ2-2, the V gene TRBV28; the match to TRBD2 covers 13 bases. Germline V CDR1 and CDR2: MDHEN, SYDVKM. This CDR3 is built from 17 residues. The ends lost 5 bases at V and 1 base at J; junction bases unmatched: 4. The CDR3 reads CASSLGLAGWNTGELFF. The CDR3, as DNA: TGTGCCAGCAGTCTGGGACTAGCGGGGTGGAACACCGGGGAGCTGTTTTTT.